This TCR beta chain was observed in a study of CD8 T cells in Susac syndrome. Whole-study context: Eight of the sequenced Susac syndrome patients were in remission, and six had active disease.

The CDR3 is 14 residues long. In germline, CDR1 is SGHAT, CDR2 FQNNGV. Trimming shortened V by 5 bases and J by 4 bases, and 13 bases separated the two germline ends. Study-wide points: In total CD8+ repertoires, 15 to 20 Susac-specific public clones were found, and roughly 5 in CD8+ TEMRA repertoires. CD8+ clonal expansion in Susac peaked in TEMRA cells and active patients.

A remark on this clonotype: The antigen remains undetermined.

The RNA, 0.5 to 1 ug, was put through reverse transcription using random hexamers. By means of immunoSEQ multiplex PCR, TCR beta CDR3 spanning 54 Vbeta and 13 Jbeta underwent amplification. TCRdb called the immunoSEQ multiplex PCR reads again in MiXCR, with one record for every CDR3 protein. Of about 85,000 distinct CDR3 sequences listed, 95% are singletons. V gene TRBV11-2 combines with J gene TRBJ2-3; the D is unclear. Source material: CD8+ T cells from PBMCs. The source of this sequence is a human donor with Susac syndrome. The CDR3 here is CASSPSNRADTQYF. For the CDR3, the DNA is TGTGCCAGCAGCCCTTCTAACCGCGCAGATACGCAGTATTTT.